Each of the 10 T cell receptor beta chains below was sequenced from the same sample in a study of blood T cell repertoires in COVID-19. Method: immunoSEQ multiplex PCR; TCRdb's copy keeps in-frame clones and lacks some. Of around 260,000 clones listed, 86% are singletons. Sample: peripheral blood. The receptors were sampled from a man aged 18 to 29 with active or convalescent COVID-19.

This chain uses TRBV6-2 or TRBV6-3 with TRBJ1-2; tentatively, D is TRBD1 (5 bases). Germline assignment: CDR1 MNHEY and CDR2 SVGEGT. The CDR3 has 17 amino acids. Deletions cut 4 bases from V and 3 bases from J, with 21 bases between. The CDR3 region has the DNA TGTGCCAGCAGTTTTCCCGTGGACATTAAATGGGACTATGGCTACACCTTC. Protein sequence: CASSFPVDIKWDYGYTF.

The chain has TRBV7-2 and TRBJ2-2; D unclear. V dropped 5 bases and J dropped 3 bases, with 13 bases sitting between them. Germline assignment: CDR1 SGHTA and CDR2 FQGNSA. The CDR3 runs 15 residues. In DNA form, the CDR3 reads TGTGCCAGCAGCCGGCAGTTGGCGGACACCGGGGAGCTGTTTTTT. Translating it yields CASSRQLADTGELFF.

The chain carries TRBV21-1 and TRBJ2-3; the table's D gene call, TRBD2, was not cross checked with the DNA. TRBV21-1 counts as a pseudogene. The CDR3 covers 16 residues. In DNA form, the CDR3 reads TGTGCCAGCAGCAAAAGGTGGGACTCGAGCACAGATACGCAGTATTTT. Translated, it gives CASSKRWDSSTDTQYF.

The gene calls are TRBV5-6 and TRBJ2-7; TRBD2 might be the D (6 bases). CDR1 SGHDT and CDR2 YYEEEE come from the germline V gene. The CDR3 consists of 14 residues. V was shortened by 3 bases and J by 2 bases, with 12 bases between the two germline ends. The CDR3 DNA follows: TGTGCCAGCAGCTCGACTAGAATGGCCTACGAGCAGTACTTC. Translation gives CASSSTRMAYEQYF. Variable domain in full (rest from reference TRBV5-6 and TRBJ2-7): DAGVTQSPTHLIKTRGQQVTLRCSPKSGHDTVSWYQQALGQGPQFIFQYYEEEERQRGNFPDRFSGHQFPNYSSELNVNALLLGDSALYLCASSSTRMAYEQYFGPGTRLTVT.

Concerning this clone itself: Distinct nucleotide sequences in the sample also encode this CDR3. The chain recombines TRBV5-1 with TRBJ2-7, with TRBD1 matching over 9 bases. This CDR3 spans 14 amino acids. The V gene end was trimmed by 0 bases and the J gene end by 2 bases; junction bases not matched to a gene: 0. Germline CDR1 SGHRS, CDR2 YFSETQ. CDR3 sequence reads: CASSLGQGAYEQYF. In nucleotides, the CDR3 is TGCGCCAGCAGCTTGGGACAGGGGGCCTACGAGCAGTACTTC.

The J gene is TRBJ2-5, the V gene TRBV2; the D is unclear. Trimming cost V 9 bases and J 4 bases, with 9 bases left between them. This CDR3 is 11 amino acids long. Germline CDR1 SNHLY, CDR2 FYNNEI. Written as DNA, the CDR3 is TGTGCCAGTAGCCCCATAGAGACCCAGTACTTC. Translation: CASSPIETQYF.

The chain combines TRBV7-2 with TRBJ1-2, with a weak D call TRBD1 (6 bases). The germline V and J ends were trimmed by 3 bases and 4 bases, with 15 bases remaining between them. The germline CDR1 and CDR2 sequences are SGHTA and FQGNSA. This CDR3 region has 15 residues. The CDR3 is CASSFYRALGYGYTF. DNA for the CDR3: TGTGCCAGCAGCTTTTACAGGGCCCTTGGCTATGGCTACACCTTC. Drawing the rest from reference TRBV7-2 and TRBJ1-2, the complete variable domain is GAGVSQSPSNKVTEKGKDVELRCDPISGHTALYWYRQSLGQGLEFLIYFQGNSAPDKSGLPSDRFSAERTGGSVSTLTIQRTQQEDSAVYLCASSFYRALGYGYTFGSGTRLTVV.

CDR3 residues: CASSSAKLVNEQFF. The CDR3 nucleotides read TGTGCCAGCAGTAGCGCCAAACTTGTCAATGAGCAGTTCTTC. The chain joins TRBV6-2 or TRBV6-3 to TRBJ2-1; no firm D call. Germline assignment: CDR1 MNHEY and CDR2 SVGEGT. The CDR3 loop spans 14 amino acids. The V end lost 5 bases, the J end lost 6 bases, and 14 bases lay between the germline ends.

V is TRBV6-5 and J is TRBJ2-2, with D tentatively TRBD1 (6 bases). The CDR3 spans 16 residues. The V end lost 4 bases, the J end lost 6 bases, and 18 bases lay between the germline ends. In germline, CDR1 is MNHEY, CDR2 SVGAGI. CDR3 protein: CASSSDSPSNPGELFF. The CDR3 DNA reads TGTGCCAGCAGTTCGGACAGCCCCTCAAACCCCGGGGAGCTGTTTTTT.

This clone was found once. The chain is built from TRBV2 and TRBJ2-5, with D possibly matching TRBD1 (6 bases). CDR1 and CDR2 from the germline V gene are SNHLY and FYNNEI. CDR3 size: 11 residues. The ends were cut back, 8 bases at V and 4 bases at J, with 8 bases in the middle. CDR3 sequence (DNA): TGTGCCAGCGGACAGCGAGAGACCCAGTACTTC. This sequence encodes CASGQRETQYF.